This T cell receptor (beta chain) originates from a study of T-cell reconstitution after alpha-beta-depleted transplantation in children. This clonotype was detected many times. Preparation of the TCRbeta library involved a method that used unique molecular identifiers. One entry per CDR3 protein, called by TCRdb with MiXCR from the PCR reads. Among 600,000 to 700,000 distinct CDR3 sequences, around 17% were seen once, and the ten largest hold 0.85% to 1.3%. Trimming stripped 5 bases from V and 2 bases from J, with 13 bases between. Germline V gene lookup returns CDR1 DFQATT and CDR2 SNEGSKA (reference sequence). The CDR3 has 13 amino acids.

The chain links TRBV20-1 to TRBJ2-7, with D hard to call. Sequences were derived from PBMCs from the stem cell graft donor, sampled from the stem cell graft. The receptor's source is a human donor who donated a stem cell graft to a child with acute myeloid leukemia. The CDR3 DNA reads TGCAGTGCTCTTGAAGGCAGAGCCTACGAGCAGTACTTC. Protein: CSALEGRAYEQYF.